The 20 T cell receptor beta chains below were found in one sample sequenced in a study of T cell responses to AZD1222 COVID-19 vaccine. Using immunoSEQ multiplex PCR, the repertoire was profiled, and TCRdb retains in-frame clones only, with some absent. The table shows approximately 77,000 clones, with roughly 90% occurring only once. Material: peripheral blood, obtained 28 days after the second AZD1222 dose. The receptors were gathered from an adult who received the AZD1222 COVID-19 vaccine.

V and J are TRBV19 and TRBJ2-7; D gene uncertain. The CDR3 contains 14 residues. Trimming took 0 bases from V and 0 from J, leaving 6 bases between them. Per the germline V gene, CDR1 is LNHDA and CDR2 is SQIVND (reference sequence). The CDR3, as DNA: TGTGCCAGTAGTATAGAAGGCGGCTCCTACGAGCAGTACTTC. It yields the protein CASSIEGGSYEQYF.

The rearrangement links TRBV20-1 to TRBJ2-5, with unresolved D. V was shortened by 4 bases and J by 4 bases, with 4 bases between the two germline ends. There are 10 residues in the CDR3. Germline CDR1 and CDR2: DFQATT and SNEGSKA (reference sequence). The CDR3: CSAKSETQYF. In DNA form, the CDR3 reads TGCAGTGCTAAGTCAGAGACCCAGTACTTC.

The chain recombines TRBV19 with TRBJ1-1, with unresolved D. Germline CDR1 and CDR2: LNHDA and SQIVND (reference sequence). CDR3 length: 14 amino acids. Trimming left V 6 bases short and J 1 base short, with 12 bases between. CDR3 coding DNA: TGTGCCAGTAGGAGCCCCCTGAGGAACACTGAAGCTTTCTTT. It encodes CASRSPLRNTEAFF.

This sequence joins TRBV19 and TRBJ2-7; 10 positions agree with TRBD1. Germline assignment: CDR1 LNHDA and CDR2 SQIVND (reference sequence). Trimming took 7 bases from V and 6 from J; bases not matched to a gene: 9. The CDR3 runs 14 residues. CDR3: CASTPGQGIGEQYF. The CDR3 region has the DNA TGTGCCAGTACCCCGGGACAGGGGATAGGCGAGCAGTACTTC.

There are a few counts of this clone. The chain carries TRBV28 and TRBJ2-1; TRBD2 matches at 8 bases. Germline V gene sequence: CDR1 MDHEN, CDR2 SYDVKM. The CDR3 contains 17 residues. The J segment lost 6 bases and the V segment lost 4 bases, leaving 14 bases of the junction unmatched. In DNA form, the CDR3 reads TGTGCCAGCAGTTCACACGGCAGCGGGAGAACTAGCAATGAGCAGTTCTTC. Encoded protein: CASSSHGSGRTSNEQFF.

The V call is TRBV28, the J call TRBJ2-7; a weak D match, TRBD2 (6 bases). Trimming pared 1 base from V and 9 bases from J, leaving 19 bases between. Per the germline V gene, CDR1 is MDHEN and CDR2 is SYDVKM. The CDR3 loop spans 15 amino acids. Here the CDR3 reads CASSLFGGGTSGQYF. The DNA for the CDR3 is TGTGCCAGCAGTTTATTTGGGGGAGGTACTTCCGGGCAGTACTTC.

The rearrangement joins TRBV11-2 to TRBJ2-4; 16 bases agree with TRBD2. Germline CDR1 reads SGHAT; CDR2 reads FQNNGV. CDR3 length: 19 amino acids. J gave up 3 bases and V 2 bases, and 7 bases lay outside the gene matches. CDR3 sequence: CASSLPGLAGGEDKNIQYF. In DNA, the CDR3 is TGTGCCAGCAGCTTACCGGGACTAGCGGGAGGGGAGGACAAAAACATTCAGTACTTC.

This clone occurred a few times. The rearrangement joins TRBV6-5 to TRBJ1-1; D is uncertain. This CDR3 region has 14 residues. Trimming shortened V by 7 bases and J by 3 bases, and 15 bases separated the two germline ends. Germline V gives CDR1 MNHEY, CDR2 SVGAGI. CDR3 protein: CASNLRKGDTEAFF. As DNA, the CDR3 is TGTGCCAGCAACCTCAGAAAAGGTGACACTGAAGCTTTCTTT.

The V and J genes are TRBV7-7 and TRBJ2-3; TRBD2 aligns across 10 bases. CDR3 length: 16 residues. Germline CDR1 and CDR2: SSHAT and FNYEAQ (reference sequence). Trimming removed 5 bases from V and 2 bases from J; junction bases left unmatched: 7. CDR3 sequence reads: CASSPVAGGITDTQYF. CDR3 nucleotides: TGTGCCAGCAGCCCTGTAGCGGGAGGCATCACAGATACGCAGTATTTT. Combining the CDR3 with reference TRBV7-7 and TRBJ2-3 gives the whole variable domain GAGVSQSPRYKVTKRGQDVTLRCDPISSHATLYWYQQALGQGPEFLTYFNYEAQPDKSGLPSDRFSAERPEGSISTLTIQRTEQRDSAMYRCASSPVAGGITDTQYFGPGTRLTVL.

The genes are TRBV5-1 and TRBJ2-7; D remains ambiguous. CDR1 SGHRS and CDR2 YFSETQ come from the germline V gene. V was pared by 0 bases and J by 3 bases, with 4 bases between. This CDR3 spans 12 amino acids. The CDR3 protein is CASSLVNYEQYF. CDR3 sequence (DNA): TGCGCCAGCAGCTTGGTGAACTACGAGCAGTACTTC.

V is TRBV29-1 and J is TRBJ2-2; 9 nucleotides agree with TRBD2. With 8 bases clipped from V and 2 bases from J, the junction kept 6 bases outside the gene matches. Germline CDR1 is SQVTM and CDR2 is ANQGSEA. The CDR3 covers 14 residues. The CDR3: CSSRLAANTGELFF. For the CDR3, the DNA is TGCAGCTCCCGACTAGCGGCAAACACCGGGGAGCTGTTTTTT.

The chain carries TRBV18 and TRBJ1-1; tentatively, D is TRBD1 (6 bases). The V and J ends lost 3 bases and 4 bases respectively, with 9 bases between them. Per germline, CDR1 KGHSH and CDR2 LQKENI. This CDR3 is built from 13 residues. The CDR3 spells CASSPGHATEAFF. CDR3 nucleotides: TGTGCCAGCTCACCGGGACATGCCACTGAAGCTTTCTTT.

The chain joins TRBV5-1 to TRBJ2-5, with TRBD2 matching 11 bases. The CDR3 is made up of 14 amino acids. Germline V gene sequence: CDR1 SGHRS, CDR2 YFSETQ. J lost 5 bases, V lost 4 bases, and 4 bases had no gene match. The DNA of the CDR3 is TGCGCCAGCAGCCCCCTAGCGGGAGGTGAGACCCAGTACTTC. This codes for CASSPLAGGETQYF.

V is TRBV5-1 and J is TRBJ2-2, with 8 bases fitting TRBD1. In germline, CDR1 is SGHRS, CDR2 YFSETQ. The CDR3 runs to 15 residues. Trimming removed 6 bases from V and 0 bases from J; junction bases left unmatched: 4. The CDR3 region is CASNRGDANTGELFF. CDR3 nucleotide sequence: TGCGCCAGCAACAGGGGGGACGCGAACACCGGGGAGCTGTTTTTT.

CDR3 bases: TGCGCCACCCATGATGGTCAGGGTACGGCCGGGGAGCTGTTTTTT. It encodes CATHDGQGTAGELFF. The V gene is TRBV10-2, the J gene TRBJ2-2, with a possible D match to TRBD1 (5 bases). CDR1 is WSHSY and CDR2 is SAAADI in the germline V gene. V was pared by 10 bases and J by 6 bases, with 21 bases between. CDR3 length: 15 amino acids.

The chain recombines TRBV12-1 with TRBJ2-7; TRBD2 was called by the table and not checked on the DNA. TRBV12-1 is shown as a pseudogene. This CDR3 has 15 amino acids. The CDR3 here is CASTGGGSSAYEQYF. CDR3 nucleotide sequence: TGTGCCAGCACGGGTGGCGGGAGCTCAGCCTACGAGCAGTACTTC.

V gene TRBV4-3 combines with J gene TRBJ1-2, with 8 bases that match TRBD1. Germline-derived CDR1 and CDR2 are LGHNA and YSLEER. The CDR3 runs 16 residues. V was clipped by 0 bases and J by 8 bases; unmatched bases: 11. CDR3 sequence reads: CASSQDLARGRWGYTF. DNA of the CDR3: TGCGCCAGCAGCCAAGATTTGGCCAGGGGGCGATGGGGCTACACCTTC.

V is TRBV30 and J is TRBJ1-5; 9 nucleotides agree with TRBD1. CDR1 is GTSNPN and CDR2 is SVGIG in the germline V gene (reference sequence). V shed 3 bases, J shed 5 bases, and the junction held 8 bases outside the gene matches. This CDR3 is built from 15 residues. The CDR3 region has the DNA TGTGCCTGGAGAGCCGGGACAGGGTTGGATCAGCCCCAGCATTTT. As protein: CAWRAGTGLDQPQHF.

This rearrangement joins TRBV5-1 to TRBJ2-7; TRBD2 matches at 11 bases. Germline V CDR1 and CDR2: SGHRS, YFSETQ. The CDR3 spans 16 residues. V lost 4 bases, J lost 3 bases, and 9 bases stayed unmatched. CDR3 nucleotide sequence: TGCGCCAGCAGCCCCGGGGGACTAGCGGAATACTACGAGCAGTACTTC. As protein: CASSPGGLAEYYEQYF.

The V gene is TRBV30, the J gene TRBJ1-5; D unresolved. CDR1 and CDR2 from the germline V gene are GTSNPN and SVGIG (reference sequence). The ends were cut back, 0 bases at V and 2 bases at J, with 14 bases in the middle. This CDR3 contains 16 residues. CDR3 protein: CAWSVKERAGNQPQHF. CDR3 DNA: TGTGCCTGGAGTGTAAAGGAAAGGGCGGGCAATCAGCCCCAGCATTTT.